This paragraph reports one T cell receptor beta chain. Its specificity is unknown. Other DNA sequences within the sample encode an identical CDR3. The repertoire was sequenced with immunoSEQ multiplex PCR; TCRdb's copy has only in-frame clones and lacks some. The table records 1.4 million or so clones, about 98.5% of them present only once. The sample originates from a study of shared clonotypes between healthy human individuals. Background on the study: Every donor yielded three CD4 naive, three CD4 memory, two CD8 naive and one CD8 memory plate.

Overall study findings and caveats: Blood alone was sampled, and tissue repertoires likely differ. With a handful of donors compared, about 5.2% of naive CD4 clonotypes were shared.

The germline V and J ends were trimmed by 3 bases and 0 bases, with 6 bases remaining between them. The CDR3 totals 13 residues. Germline assignment: CDR1 KGHSH and CDR2 LQKENI. Sequencing was carried out using naive CD4+ T cells sorted from blood. Specified subset: CD45RA+ positively selected. The V and J genes are TRBV18 and TRBJ2-7, with D hard to call. This TCR came from a man aged 25-45 years in good health. CDR3 sequence: CASSPASSYEQYF. DNA for the CDR3: TGTGCCAGCTCACCGGCCAGCTCCTACGAGCAGTACTTC.